The source of this T cell receptor (beta chain) is a study of blood T cell repertoires in COVID-19. Study background: Both acute and convalescent COVID-19 samples were obtained from the United States, Italy and Spain. PBMCs, B-cell-depleted T cells, or T cells provided the cDNA or gDNA that made up the material.

The CDR3 length is 14 residues. Germline values: CDR1 SGHRS, CDR2 YFSETQ. V lost 7 bases to trimming and J lost 8 bases; unmatched junction nucleotides: 6. Original processing methods: Using reference gene primer amplification, nucleated cell counts were estimated. The protocol was immunoSEQ multiplex PCR, while the TCRdb copy is restricted to in-frame clones and leaves out a portion. The V and J calls and clone size were taken over from that table, and D and trimming were inferred from the DNA. This sample yields approximately 200,000 clones, of which about 83% are seen a single time; roughly 6.4% belongs to the top ten.

Sequencing was carried out using peripheral blood. The chain joins TRBV5-1 to TRBJ1-6; TRBD1 matches at 10 bases. This clonotype was sampled from a man aged 60 to 75 who had recovered from COVID-19. The CDR3 sequence: CASGRDRGDSPLHF. CDR3 bases: TGCGCCAGCGGTCGGGACAGGGGTGATTCACCCCTCCACTTT. Together with reference TRBV5-1 and TRBJ1-6, the CDR3 gives the full variable domain: KAGVTQTPRYLIKTRGQQVTLSCSPISGHRSVSWYQQTPGQGLQFLFEYFSETQRNKGNFPGRFSGRQFSNSRSEMNVSTLELGDSALYLCASGRDRGDSPLHFGNGTRLTVT.